These 28 T cell receptor beta chains share one sample of origin, sequenced in a study of a mutant IDH1 vaccine in newly diagnosed glioma. No cognate antigen is known for these TCRs. The time point is: week 47, end of study. What each vaccine dose contained was 300 ug of mutant IDH1 20-mer peptide, accompanied by topical imiquimod. Profiling relied on immunoSEQ multiplex PCR, and the TCRdb table lists in-frame clones only, not all of them. This sample carries around 60,000 clones, under 85% of them seen once, and the ten largest clones take 3.8%. Sequencing used PBMCs, obtained from a glioma patient whose treatment included an IDH1 peptide vaccine. The receptors here all came from a man aged 25-45 years with glioma.

The chain joins TRBV28 to TRBJ2-3; 10 nucleotides agree with TRBD1. Trimming took 3 bases from V and 6 from J; bases not matched to a gene: 6. Germline assignment: CDR1 MDHEN and CDR2 SYDVKM. The length of the CDR3 is 15 residues. Here the CDR3 DNA reads TGTGCCAGCAGTTTCTTGGGGACAGGGGTCGATACGCAGTATTTT. This sequence encodes CASSFLGTGVDTQYF.

The CDR3 DNA follows: TGTGCCAGTAGAACCGCAGGAAGGGGAAACTATGGCTACACCTTC. Its protein is CASRTAGRGNYGYTF. The chain couples TRBV19 to TRBJ1-2, with D maybe TRBD1 (5 bases). This CDR3 is 15 amino acids long. Germline V gene sequence: CDR1 LNHDA, CDR2 SQIVND (reference sequence). With 6 bases removed from V and 2 bases from J, the gap between germline ends came to 16 bases.

Only a few counts were recorded for this clone. The chain employs TRBV18 and TRBJ1-5, with D hard to call. The CDR3 has 13 amino acids. Trimming removed 5 bases at V and 4 bases at J, with 9 bases between. In germline, CDR1 is KGHSH, CDR2 LQKENI. The CDR3 DNA sequence: TGTGCCAGCTCAGAGGACCAGAATCAGCCCCAGCATTTT. Encoded protein: CASSEDQNQPQHF.

The rearrangement uses TRBV19 and TRBJ2-3; 8 nucleotides match TRBD2. V shed 3 bases, J shed 4 bases, and the junction held 0 bases outside the gene matches. CDR3 length equals 13 residues. Germline values: CDR1 LNHDA, CDR2 SQIVND (reference sequence). The CDR3 region has the DNA TGTGCCAGTAGTATGGGACTAGCAGATACGCAGTATTTT. This sequence encodes CASSMGLADTQYF.

As DNA, the CDR3 is TGTGCCAGCAGCCCCTACCTGGGACAGATTAATGAAAAACTGTTTTTT. Encoded protein: CASSPYLGQINEKLFF. V gene TRBV11-2 combines with J gene TRBJ1-4; 7 positions agree with TRBD1. Germline CDR1 is SGHAT and CDR2 is FQNNGV. The V and J ends lost 5 bases and 4 bases, in that order; junction bases with no gene match: 10. There are 16 residues in the CDR3.

The V gene is TRBV2, the J gene TRBJ1-3; D remains unclear. Germline V CDR1 and CDR2: SNHLY, FYNNEI. This CDR3 is built from 13 residues. V lost 6 bases to trimming and J lost 0 bases, with 6 bases between them. This chain's CDR3 is CASRADSGNTIYF. The CDR3 DNA follows: TGTGCCAGCAGGGCCGACTCTGGAAACACCATATATTTT.

The J gene is TRBJ2-1, the V gene TRBV5-5; a possible D gene is TRBD1 (6 bases). Between the trimmed V and J ends, which lost 0 bases and 7 bases, there was a span of 8 bases. This CDR3 has 13 residues. The germline gives CDR1 SGHKS, CDR2 YYEKEE (reference sequence). The CDR3 here is CASSLDRVNEQFF. The CDR3 DNA is TGTGCCAGCAGCTTGGACAGGGTAAATGAGCAGTTCTTC.

This clone came up a few times. The rearrangement uses TRBV10-2 and TRBJ1-5; 9 bases fit TRBD1. This CDR3 spans 13 amino acids. The germline gives CDR1 WSHSY, CDR2 SAAADI. V lost 4 bases and J lost 6; bases outside the gene matches: 1. This chain's CDR3 is CASSGDRAQPQHF. CDR3 in DNA: TGCGCCAGCAGTGGGGACAGGGCTCAGCCCCAGCATTTT.

The chain recombines TRBV20-1 with TRBJ2-1; D possibly corresponds to TRBD1 (6 bases). CDR3 length equals 11 residues. Germline V lookup: CDR1 DFQATT, CDR2 SNEGSKA (reference sequence). V lost 6 bases and J lost 10, with 13 bases in between. As DNA, the CDR3 is TGCAGTGCAGTCAGGGGAGAAGAGCAGTTCTTC. Residues: CSAVRGEEQFF.

V usage is TRBV27 and J usage is TRBJ1-5; possibly TRBD1 for D (6 bases). This CDR3 comprises 17 residues. In germline, CDR1 is MNHEY, CDR2 SMNVEV (reference sequence). Trimming stripped 0 bases from V and 4 bases from J, with 16 bases between. The CDR3 bases are TGTGCCAGCAGTTTATCCGCGTGGGGGGCTGGGAATCAGCCCCAGCATTTT. Translation: CASSLSAWGAGNQPQHF.

The chain has TRBV13 and TRBJ2-4; D possibly matches TRBD1 or TRBD2 (5 bases each). V lost 4 bases, J lost 1 base, and 14 bases lay in between. Germline V gene sequence: CDR1 PRHDT, CDR2 FYEKMQ (reference sequence). The CDR3 loop spans 16 amino acids. Here the CDR3 DNA reads TGTGCCAGCAGCTCCAACTTTGAGGGGGCCAAAAACATTCAGTACTTC. Protein sequence: CASSSNFEGAKNIQYF.

This clone occurred once. The chain is built from TRBV6-5 and TRBJ1-2; D is perhaps TRBD1 (6 bases). CDR3 length: 14 residues. V dropped 2 bases and J dropped 8 bases, with 15 bases sitting between them. Germline CDR1 MNHEY, CDR2 SVGAGI. CDR3 protein: CASSYVLGAEGYTF. In DNA, the CDR3 is TGTGCCAGCAGTTACGTGTTGGGGGCGGAAGGCTACACCTTC.

The gene calls are TRBV4-1 and TRBJ1-5, with TRBD1 matching over 9 bases. V lost 4 bases and J lost 6; bases outside the gene matches: 10. Germline CDR1 and CDR2: MGHRA and YSYEKL. This CDR3 contains 16 residues. The CDR3 here is CASSRGQGGLFQPQHF. CDR3 nucleotide sequence: TGCGCCAGCAGCCGGGGACAGGGAGGGTTGTTTCAGCCCCAGCATTTT.

This clone was counted a few times. The chain joins TRBV7-8 to TRBJ2-7, with TRBD2 identical over 12 bases. Germline V gene lookup returns CDR1 SGHVS and CDR2 FQNEAQ. V lost 1 base, J lost 5 bases, and 0 bases stayed unmatched. This CDR3 comprises 14 residues. CDR3 nucleotide sequence: TGTGCCAGCAGCTTAGGGACTAGCGGGAACGAGCAGTACTTC. Its protein is CASSLGTSGNEQYF. The complete variable domain, with remaining parts taken from reference TRBV7-8 and TRBJ2-7, reads GAGVSQSPRYKVAKRGQDVALRCDPISGHVSLFWYQQALGQGPEFLTYFQNEAQLDKSGLPSDRFFAERPEGSVSTLKIQRTQQEDSAVYLCASSLGTSGNEQYFGPGTRLTVT.

The chain recombines TRBV30 with TRBJ1-2, with D unresolved. Germline CDR1 GTSNPN, CDR2 SVGIG (reference sequence). This CDR3 has 14 residues. Trimming removed 0 bases from V and 3 bases from J, with 11 bases in between. CDR3 protein: CAWSVPRDYYGYTF. CDR3 coding DNA: TGTGCCTGGAGTGTACCCCGGGATTACTATGGCTACACCTTC.

V and J are TRBV18 and TRBJ1-1, with 10 bases fitting TRBD1. Germline lookup yields CDR1 KGHSH and CDR2 LQKENI. CDR3 size: 15 residues. The ends lost 3 bases at V and 5 bases at J; junction bases unmatched: 6. CDR3 residues: CASSPAPGQGTEAFF. The CDR3 nucleotides are TGTGCCAGCTCACCGGCGCCGGGACAGGGGACTGAAGCTTTCTTT.

This clone was seen just once. This chain connects TRBV27 to TRBJ1-6; D is undetermined. Trimming shortened V by 0 bases and J by 9 bases, and 15 bases separated the two germline ends. Germline V lookup: CDR1 MNHEY, CDR2 SMNVEV (reference sequence). This CDR3 region has 16 residues. CDR3 amino acids: CASSLSPPAAPSPLHF. CDR3 coding DNA: TGTGCCAGCAGTTTATCCCCTCCGGCGGCCCCTTCACCCCTCCACTTT.

Remarks on this clone: Germline and junction disagree at one end, which may indicate a read error. As DNA, the CDR3 is TGTGCCAGCAGCTTAAAAAGGACTAGCGTAGAGAGCCAGTACTTC. Translating it yields CASSLKRTSVESQYF. The V gene is TRBV11-2, the J gene TRBJ2-5, with 9 nucleotides matching TRBD2. The germline V gene has CDR1 SGHAT and CDR2 FQNNGV. This CDR3 comprises 15 residues.

The chain couples TRBV2 to TRBJ1-3; D gene unclear. The CDR3 runs 14 residues. V lost 6 bases and J lost 0, with 9 bases in between. CDR1 SNHLY and CDR2 FYNNEI come from the germline V gene. This CDR3 is CASSGLISGNTIYF. The CDR3 region has the DNA TGTGCCAGCAGCGGACTAATCTCTGGAAACACCATATATTTT.

V is TRBV7-2 and J is TRBJ2-5; a possible D gene is TRBD1 (5 bases). V was cut by 7 bases and J by 4 bases, with 13 bases left in between. Germline V gene sequence: CDR1 SGHTA, CDR2 FQGNSA. This CDR3 region has 13 residues. The CDR3 DNA reads as TGTGCCAGCACCCCGGGTCAGGGAGAGACCCAGTACTTC. This translates into CASTPGQGETQYF.

J is TRBJ2-2 and V is TRBV4-2, with no clear D. The V end lost 0 bases, the J end lost 3 bases, and 5 bases lay between the germline ends. Germline CDR1 LGHNA, CDR2 YNFKEQ. The CDR3 loop spans 14 amino acids. The CDR3 spells CASSQDRHTGELFF. CDR3 nucleotide sequence: TGTGCCAGCAGCCAAGATCGACACACCGGGGAGCTGTTTTTT.

This chain joins TRBV30 and TRBJ2-5, with D maybe TRBD1 (5 bases). TRBJ2-7 matches the DNA end more closely, so the J call is doubtful. Germline CDR1 and CDR2: GTSNPN and SVGIG (reference sequence). The length of the CDR3 is 14 residues. CDR3 DNA sequence: TGTGCCTGGAGCCAAATCGACAGTTCCTACGAGCAGTACTTC. Its protein product is CAWSQIDSSYEQYF.

The J gene is TRBJ2-2, the V gene TRBV9; D may be TRBD1 (6 bases). The germline CDR1 and CDR2 sequences are SGDLS and YYNGEE. V was trimmed by 9 bases and J by 4 bases, leaving 10 bases between them. The CDR3 contains 12 residues. CDR3 region: CATSTGTGELFF. In DNA, the CDR3 is TGTGCCACCTCGACAGGCACCGGGGAGCTGTTTTTT.

The chain combines TRBV4-1 with TRBJ2-1; D gene uncertain. CDR3 length: 13 residues. V was clipped by 1 base and J by 8 bases, with 9 bases between them. CDR1 and CDR2 (germline): MGHRA, YSYEKL. In DNA form, the CDR3 reads TGCGCCAGCAGCCAAGGACCCCCCGATGAGCAGTTCTTC. Translated: CASSQGPPDEQFF.

The rearrangement links TRBV6-5 to TRBJ1-2, with a possible D match to TRBD1 (6 bases). CDR3 length equals 13 residues. Trimming took off 2 bases at V and 7 bases at J, with 11 bases between the two ends. Per germline, CDR1 MNHEY and CDR2 SVGAGI. The CDR3 is CASSYGGASGYTF. The CDR3 DNA reads as TGTGCCAGCAGTTACGGGGGGGCGAGTGGCTACACCTTC.

The chain links TRBV2 to TRBJ1-5; possible D gene TRBD1, 6 bases. Trimming left V 6 bases short and J 4 bases short, with 10 bases between. Germline loops: CDR1 SNHLY, CDR2 FYNNEI. The CDR3 is 13 residues long. The DNA of the CDR3 is TGTGCCAGCAGCCGCGACAGGAATCAGCCCCAGCATTTT. Its translation: CASSRDRNQPQHF. Full variable domain (missing parts from reference TRBV2 and TRBJ1-5): EPEVTQTPSHQVTQMGQEVILRCVPISNHLYFYWYRQILGQKVEFLVSFYNNEISEKSEIFDDQFSVERPDGSNFTLKIRSTKLEDSAMYFCASSRDRNQPQHFGDGTRLSIL.

This chain joins TRBV29-1 and TRBJ1-2; 7 bases agree with TRBD1. This CDR3 comprises 11 residues. With 6 bases clipped from V and 5 bases from J, the junction kept 3 bases outside the gene matches. Germline lookup yields CDR1 SQVTM and CDR2 ANQGSEA. As DNA, the CDR3 is TGCAGCGTCGTCAGGGGGTATGGCTACACCTTC. This sequence encodes CSVVRGYGYTF.

The V and J genes are TRBV4-1 and TRBJ2-7; 9 bases map to TRBD1. Germline CDR1 and CDR2: MGHRA and YSYEKL. This CDR3 spans 14 amino acids. Trimming took 9 bases from V and 6 from J; bases not matched to a gene: 12. CDR3 nucleotide sequence: TGCGCCAGGACTCCGGGACAGGGTCCCGCCGAGCAGTACTTC. It encodes CARTPGQGPAEQYF.